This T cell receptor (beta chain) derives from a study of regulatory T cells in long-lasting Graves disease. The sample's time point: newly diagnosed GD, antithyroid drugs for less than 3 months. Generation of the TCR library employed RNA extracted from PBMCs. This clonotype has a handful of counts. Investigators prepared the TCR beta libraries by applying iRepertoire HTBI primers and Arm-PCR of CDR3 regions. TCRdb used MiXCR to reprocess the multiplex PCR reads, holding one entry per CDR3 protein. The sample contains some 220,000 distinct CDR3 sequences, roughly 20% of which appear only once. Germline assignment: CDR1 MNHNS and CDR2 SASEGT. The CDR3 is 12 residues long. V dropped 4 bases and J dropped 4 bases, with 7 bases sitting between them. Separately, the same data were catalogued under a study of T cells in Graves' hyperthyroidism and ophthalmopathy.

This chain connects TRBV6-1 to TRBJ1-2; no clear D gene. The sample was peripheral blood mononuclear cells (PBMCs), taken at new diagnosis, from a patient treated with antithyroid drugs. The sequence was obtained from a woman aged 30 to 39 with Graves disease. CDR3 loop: CASSAFVYGYTF. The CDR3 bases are TGTGCCAGCAGTGCCTTCGTCTATGGCTACACCTTC.